One sample yielded the 8 T cell receptor beta chains listed below, sequenced in a study of T-cell reconstitution after alpha-beta-depleted transplantation in children. The TCRbeta library incorporated unique molecular identifiers. Each CDR3 protein gets one entry after TCRdb re-called the PCR reads with MiXCR. The sample lists about 230,000 distinct CDR3 sequences, approximately 9.9% occurring once. The sample here was PBMCs from the stem cell graft donor, taken from the stem cell graft. Receptor source: a human donor who donated a stem cell graft to a child with SCID.

The chain carries TRBV10-3 and TRBJ2-7, with 8 bases matching TRBD2. V lost 10 bases, J lost 1 base, and 9 bases stayed unmatched. The germline gives CDR1 ENHRY, CDR2 SYGVKD. CDR3 length equals 14 residues. The CDR3, as DNA: TGTGCCACGACCGCGGGGGGTAGGTCCTACGAGCAGTACTTC. Its protein is CATTAGGRSYEQYF.

The chain uses TRBV19 and TRBJ2-5, with D unclear. V lost 7 bases and J lost 4, with 13 bases in between. Per the germline V gene, CDR1 is LNHDA and CDR2 is SQIVND (reference sequence). The CDR3 loop spans 13 amino acids. Here the CDR3 DNA reads TGTGCCAGTACCCGCGGCAGGACAGAGACCCAGTACTTC. Protein product: CASTRGRTETQYF.

The chain has TRBV7-9 and TRBJ1-1; a possible D gene is TRBD1 (5 bases). CDR3 size: 14 residues. CDR1 is SEHNR, CDR2 FQNEAQ, per germline (reference sequence). Trimming took off 2 bases at V and 2 bases at J, with 9 bases between the two ends. The CDR3 reads CASSLSQGNTEAFF. CDR3 sequence (DNA): TGTGCCAGCAGCTTAAGTCAGGGAAACACTGAAGCTTTCTTT.

This clonotype showed up many times. The J gene is TRBJ2-3, the V gene TRBV4-2, with D perhaps TRBD1 or TRBD2 (6 bases each). V lost 1 base and J 6 bases, leaving 20 bases between the germline ends. This CDR3 region has 17 residues. Looked up from germline, CDR1 is LGHNA and CDR2 is YNFKEQ. The chain's CDR3 is CASSQAVGEGGGDTQYF. The DNA of the CDR3 is TGTGCCAGCAGCCAAGCGGTAGGCGAGGGGGGCGGCGATACGCAGTATTTT.

This clonotype occurred many times. The chain carries TRBV7-7 and TRBJ2-5; unclear D gene. V was shortened by 4 bases and J by 1 base, with 16 bases between the two germline ends. The germline gives CDR1 SSHAT, CDR2 FNYEAQ (reference sequence). CDR3 length: 16 amino acids. CDR3 sequence reads: CASSSKSDGLQETQYF. CDR3 bases: TGTGCCAGCAGCTCGAAATCTGACGGGCTCCAAGAGACCCAGTACTTC.

This clonotype was recorded many times. This chain links TRBV15 with TRBJ2-7; D might be TRBD1 (5 bases). V was shortened by 0 bases and J by 3 bases, with 6 bases between the two germline ends. CDR1 and CDR2 from the germline V gene are LNHNV and YYDKDF (reference sequence). CDR3 length: 13 amino acids. Here the CDR3 DNA reads TGTGCCACCAGCAGAGAGACAGACTACGAGCAGTACTTC. As protein: CATSRETDYEQYF.

The table lists this clonotype with many counts. J is TRBJ2-2 and V is TRBV7-3, with D unresolved. Trimming left V 3 bases short and J 3 bases short, with 8 bases between. The CDR3 consists of 14 residues. Germline V lookup: CDR1 SGHTA, CDR2 FQGTGA. The DNA of the CDR3 is TGTGCCAGCAGCTTGCAGCATGACACCGGGGAGCTGTTTTTT. Protein sequence: CASSLQHDTGELFF.

This clonotype was observed many times. The gene calls are TRBV12-3 or TRBV12-4 and TRBJ1-5; no clear D gene. V was clipped by 0 bases and J by 7 bases, with 16 bases between them. The CDR3 spans 16 residues. CDR3 loop: CASSLAQGTGGQPQHF. In DNA form, the CDR3 reads TGTGCCAGCAGTTTAGCGCAAGGAACGGGAGGGCAGCCCCAGCATTTT.